The present TCR beta chain was sequenced within a study of shared clonotypes between healthy human individuals. The CD4+ fraction was divided into a CD45RA+ naive subset and a CD45RA-negative memory subset. Per sorted-subset replicate PCR, input was 200 to 250 ng DNA, representing tens of thousands of T cell genomes. TCRdb's table, derived via immunoSEQ multiplex PCR, lists solely in-frame clones and lacks some. The sample includes 2 million to 2.5 million clones, around 92% of them seen just once. The CDR3 spans 14 residues. Germline values: CDR1 MNHEY, CDR2 SMNVEV (reference sequence). V was cut by 6 bases and J by 7 bases, with 15 bases left in between.

The receptor was derived from a man younger than 35 in good health. Some clones in this sample may be carry-over from other donors' samples. Sequencing was performed on naive CD4+ T cells from PBMCs. Subset: CD45RA+ positively selected. This chain uses TRBV27 with TRBJ2-2, with D perhaps matching TRBD2 (6 bases). CDR3 nucleotide sequence: TGTGCCAGCAGAGGGCAGAGCGGGCTCGGGGAGCTGTTTTTT. This gives the protein CASRGQSGLGELFF.